What follows is one T cell receptor beta chain and its context. No antigen is known for it. Both 60 Vbeta primers and 13 Jbeta primers went into the PCR. Clones were sequenced by immunoSEQ multiplex PCR, and TCRdb holds only the in-frame ones, with some missing. The table shows 150,000 to 200,000 clones, with roughly 80% occurring only once. Germline loops: CDR1 SGHRS, CDR2 YFSETQ. The CDR3 totals 13 residues. Trimming took 7 bases from V and 2 from J, leaving 11 bases between them. These data belong to a study of cytomegalovirus exposure and HLA in healthy donors. Study conclusions and caveats: Earlier results showed most TCR beta V segments being productive about 90% or about 30% of the time.

The receptor was isolated from a woman in her forties or fifties in good health and CMV-seronegative. This chain joins TRBV5-1 and TRBJ2-3, with TRBD1 as a possible D gene (6 bases). Material for sequencing was PBMCs. CDR3 nucleotide sequence: TGCGCCAGCGAGGGGGATAACACAGATACGCAGTATTTT. Translated: CASEGDNTDTQYF.